This T cell receptor beta chain was sequenced for a study of blood T cell repertoires in COVID-19. Some clones are missing from TCRdb's copy, which holds only in-frame ones; the method was immunoSEQ multiplex PCR. The table includes about 420,000 clones, 70% to 90% detected once. This receptor was taken from a man younger than 35 with COVID-19, enrolled during active disease. Sample: peripheral blood.

Written as DNA, the CDR3 is TGTGCCAGCAGTTACGCCCAGGGGCTATCTGGAAACACCATATATTTT. It translates to CASSYAQGLSGNTIYF. The chain carries TRBV6-6 and TRBJ1-3, with a weak D call TRBD1 (6 bases). Trimming took 2 bases from V and 1 from J, leaving 12 bases between them. Germline loops: CDR1 MNHNY, CDR2 SVGAGI (reference sequence). The CDR3 runs to 16 residues.